The 20 T cell receptor beta chains presented below share a single source sample, sequenced in a study of T cells in Graves' hyperthyroidism and ophthalmopathy. RNA transcripts were the template for amplifying TCR beta CDR3 regions. Primed by the HTBI set, a first-round RT-PCR was run on the TCR CDR3. TCRdb re-analysed the multiplex PCR reads in MiXCR, keeping a single row per CDR3 protein. The sample comprises over 700,000 distinct CDR3 sequences, under 20% of which are singletons, and around 15% rests with the top ten. Sequenced sample: blood. These receptors were collected from a woman between 45 and 65 years old with Graves' hyperthyroidism that later progressed to Graves' ophthalmopathy.

The sample holds one count of this clonotype. V and J are TRBV6-1 and TRBJ2-2, with TRBD2 matching over 7 bases. From germline, CDR1 is MNHNS and CDR2 SASEGT. Unmatched junction bases numbered 12, after V lost 0 bases and J lost 2 bases. The CDR3 extends over 19 amino acids. CDR3 nucleotides: TGTGCCAGCAGTGAAGCGAGGCGGGGGTACAATTACAACACCGGGGAGCTGTTTTTT. Its protein is CASSEARRGYNYNTGELFF.

The chain employs TRBV7-9 and TRBJ1-2; no firm D call. The CDR3 is 16 amino acids. Germline lookup yields CDR1 SEHNR and CDR2 FQNEAQ (reference sequence). Trimming took off 5 bases at V and 0 bases at J, with 16 bases between the two ends. In nucleotides, the CDR3 is TGTGCCAGCAGCACTCAAGCAGGCAGATCTAACTATGGCTACACCTTC. The encoded protein is CASSTQAGRSNYGYTF. Variable domain in full (rest from reference TRBV7-9 and TRBJ1-2): DTGVSQNPRHKITKRGQNVTFRCDPISEHNRLYWYRQTLGQGPEFLTYFQNEAQLEKSRLLSDRFSAERPKGSFSTLEIQRTEQGDSAMYLCASSTQAGRSNYGYTFGSGTRLTVV.

The V call is TRBV7-9, the J call TRBJ1-2; 8 bases are a match to TRBD1. The V gene's germline CDR1 is SEHNR and CDR2 FQNEAQ (reference sequence). Germline trimming cut 0 bases from V and 4 bases from J; bases unmatched to any gene: 13. This CDR3 has 18 amino acids. CDR3 amino acids: CASSLAIRGRKRLYGYTF. Here the CDR3 DNA reads TGTGCCAGCAGCTTAGCCATCAGGGGGCGGAAACGGCTCTATGGCTACACCTTC.

In its sample, this clonotype was seen a few times. The chain links TRBV14 to TRBJ2-7; TRBD2 might be the D (5 bases). The CDR3 length is 19 residues. Trimming took off 0 bases at V and 2 bases at J, with 23 bases between the two ends. The germline V gene encodes CDR1 SGHDN and CDR2 FVKESK. The CDR3 sequence: CASSQDFPGGAASPYEQYF. Written as DNA, the CDR3 is TGTGCCAGCAGCCAAGATTTCCCCGGCGGAGCGGCCTCCCCCTACGAGCAGTACTTC.

The sample holds many counts of this clonotype. This chain links TRBV3-1 with TRBJ2-2; a possible D gene is TRBD1 (6 bases). The germline gives CDR1 LGHDT, CDR2 YNNKEL (reference sequence). With 6 bases removed from V and 3 bases from J, the gap between germline ends came to 11 bases. CDR3 length: 14 residues. The CDR3 region is CASRFRTDTGELFF. CDR3 nucleotides: TGTGCCAGCAGATTCCGGACAGACACCGGGGAGCTGTTTTTT.

In this sample, this clonotype turned up a few times. The V gene is TRBV15, the J gene TRBJ1-1; D might be TRBD1 (5 bases). V was shortened by 5 bases and J by 7 bases, with 17 bases between the two germline ends. Looked up from germline, CDR1 is LNHNV and CDR2 is YYDKDF (reference sequence). The CDR3 spans 14 residues. In DNA, the CDR3 is TGTGCCACCAGCGGACACCTTCTAATGGATGAAGCTTTCTTT. Amino acids: CATSGHLLMDEAFF.

At least ten counts were recorded for this clonotype. This chain uses TRBV6-1 with TRBJ1-2; the D is unclear. This CDR3 has 14 amino acids. In germline, CDR1 is MNHNS, CDR2 SASEGT. Trimming stripped 1 base from V and 4 bases from J, with 10 bases between. DNA of the CDR3: TGTGCCAGCAGTGAAGTTCCGCCCCGCTATGGCTACACCTTC. Protein sequence: CASSEVPPRYGYTF.

The chain joins TRBV9 to TRBJ1-1, with a possible D match to TRBD1 (5 bases). The length of the CDR3 is 14 residues. Trimming stripped 4 bases from V and 4 bases from J, with 14 bases between. The germline V gene has CDR1 SGDLS and CDR2 YYNGEE. This CDR3 is CASSLLDKITEAFF. Written as DNA, the CDR3 is TGTGCCAGCAGCTTACTGGACAAAATCACTGAAGCTTTCTTT. The full variable domain, rest sourced from reference TRBV9 and TRBJ1-1, is DSGVTQTPKHLITATGQRVTLRCSPRSGDLSVYWYQQSLDQGLQFLIQYYNGEERAKGNILERFSAQQFPDLHSELNLSSLELGDSALYFCASSLLDKITEAFFGQGTRLTVV.

To note about this clonotype: A read error may account for a junction end that differs from germline. V and J are TRBV6-4 and TRBJ2-5, with TRBD2 matching 10 bases. The CDR3 is 17 residues long. CDR1 MRHNA and CDR2 SNTAGT come from the germline V gene. The CDR3 DNA reads as TGTGCCAGCAGTGAAGCCTCACTAGCGGGGCGCCAAGAGACCCAGCACTTC. Protein product: CASSEASLAGRQETQHF.

This chain uses TRBV19 with TRBJ2-1; 10 nucleotides match TRBD2. This CDR3 has 17 residues. V dropped 3 bases and J dropped 0; count of bases not matched to a gene: 5. CDR1 and CDR2 (germline): LNHDA, SQIVND (reference sequence). The chain's CDR3 is CASSIALAGVSYNEQFF. The CDR3 DNA reads TGTGCCAGTAGTATCGCCCTAGCGGGGGTCTCCTACAATGAGCAGTTCTTC.

The chain combines TRBV6-5 with TRBJ2-5, with D uncertain. In germline, CDR1 is MNHEY, CDR2 SVGAGI. This CDR3 has 14 amino acids. V gave up 0 bases and J gave up 0 bases, with 5 bases separating them. CDR3 loop: CASSYSVDQETQYF. CDR3 bases: TGTGCCAGCAGTTACTCCGTTGACCAAGAGACCCAGTACTTC.

This clonotype was recorded at least ten times. The chain joins TRBV5-1 to TRBJ2-1; 11 positions agree with TRBD2. The V segment lost 5 bases and the J segment 4 bases; nucleotides outside the gene matches: 5. The length of the CDR3 is 15 residues. Germline-derived CDR1 and CDR2 are SGHRS and YFSETQ. CDR3 sequence: CASRSSGGTYNEQFF. Here the CDR3 DNA reads TGCGCCAGCAGATCTAGCGGGGGGACTTACAATGAGCAGTTCTTC.

This clonotype was counted ten times or more. This chain uses TRBV28 with TRBJ2-7, with D perhaps TRBD2 (6 bases). The V end was cut by 6 bases, the J end by 0 bases, with 12 bases between. The CDR3 has 14 residues. CDR1 is MDHEN and CDR2 is SYDVKM in the germline V gene. CDR3 in DNA: TGTGCCAGCAGAGACCCGGGGGACTCCTACGAGCAGTACTTC. This translates into CASRDPGDSYEQYF.

This clonotype was observed a handful of times. The V call is TRBV24-1, the J call TRBJ2-1; D not certain. CDR1 and CDR2 from the germline V gene are KGHDR and SFDVKD. The CDR3 covers 12 residues. Trimming pared 9 bases from V and 9 bases from J, leaving 14 bases between. CDR3 loop: CATGETVGEQFF. The CDR3 bases are TGTGCCACCGGGGAAACGGTGGGTGAGCAGTTCTTC.

This clonotype occurred once. The rearrangement joins TRBV10-3 to TRBJ1-4, with 7 nucleotides matching TRBD1. The germline V gene encodes CDR1 ENHRY and CDR2 SYGVKD. CDR3 size: 15 residues. J lost 6 bases, V lost 3 bases, and 7 bases had no gene match. The CDR3 DNA sequence: TGTGCCATCAGTGATATTGGAACAGGGGATGAAAAACTGTTTTTT. As protein: CAISDIGTGDEKLFF.

This clonotype has only a few counts. The V and J genes are TRBV5-1 and TRBJ2-2; D perhaps matches TRBD2 (6 bases). The V gene's germline CDR1 is SGHRS and CDR2 YFSETQ. The germline V and J ends were trimmed by 2 bases and 2 bases, with 13 bases remaining between them. The CDR3 contains 16 residues. Written as DNA, the CDR3 is TGCGCCAGCAGCTTTGGCAGGGACTCCAACACCGGGGAGCTGTTTTTT. Amino acid sequence: CASSFGRDSNTGELFF.

The chain couples TRBV20-1 to TRBJ1-1; TRBD1 aligns across 9 bases. V was clipped by 3 bases and J by 1 base; unmatched bases: 18. There are 19 residues in the CDR3. Germline loops: CDR1 DFQATT, CDR2 SNEGSKA (reference sequence). The CDR3 loop is CSASSFVIGQGPTNTEAFF. CDR3 coding DNA: TGCAGTGCTAGTTCTTTTGTTATCGGACAGGGGCCTACGAACACTGAAGCTTTCTTT.

This clonotype was observed a few times. The chain combines TRBV12-3 or TRBV12-4 with TRBJ1-2; D is unresolved. The CDR3 is made up of 13 amino acids. The V end was cut by 6 bases, the J end by 4 bases, with 12 bases between. CDR3 in DNA: TGTGCCAGCAGGCAAGAGGCCAGCTATGGCTACACCTTC. Translating it yields CASRQEASYGYTF.

V usage is TRBV6-5 and J usage is TRBJ2-3; 7 nucleotides line up with TRBD2. CDR3 size: 17 residues. Trimming at V came to 0 bases and at J to 2 bases, leaving 8 bases not matched to a gene. Looked up from germline, CDR1 is MNHEY and CDR2 is SVGAGI. This CDR3 is CASSYSARTSYTDTQYF. The CDR3 bases are TGTGCCAGCAGTTACTCCGCCCGGACTAGTTACACAGATACGCAGTATTTT.

This clonotype came up a few times. This chain uses TRBV9 with TRBJ2-7; 12 bases line up with TRBD2. Germline lookup yields CDR1 SGDLS and CDR2 YYNGEE. V shed 7 bases, J shed 2 bases, and the junction held 31 bases outside the gene matches. CDR3 length: 23 amino acids. Here the CDR3 reads CASPGREESRSGPGLAGPYEQYF. In DNA, the CDR3 is TGTGCCAGCCCTGGACGAGAAGAGAGTAGGTCAGGGCCTGGACTAGCGGGACCCTACGAGCAGTACTTC. The entire variable domain, with the rest obtained from reference TRBV9 and TRBJ2-7, is as follows: DSGVTQTPKHLITATGQRVTLRCSPRSGDLSVYWYQQSLDQGLQFLIQYYNGEERAKGNILERFSAQQFPDLHSELNLSSLELGDSALYFCASPGREESRSGPGLAGPYEQYFGPGTRLTVT.